The present T cell receptor beta chain was sequenced within a study of neurological immune-mediated disorders. Template-switch 5'RACE cDNA synthesis added a 10-nucleotide unique molecular identifier. One entry per CDR3 protein, called by TCRdb with MiXCR from the 5' RACE reads. The sample lists approximately 44,000 distinct CDR3 sequences, around 5.8% seen once, with less than 1.5% in the top ten. The germline CDR1 and CDR2 sequences are SGHRS and YFSETQ. V shed 3 bases and J shed 1 base, with 16 bases lying between them. CDR3 length: 17 residues. Whole-study findings and limits: Multiple sclerosis was found to have the least TCR clonal expansion, below healthy controls, and HTLV-1-associated myelopathy the most.

Ten or more counts support this clonotype. Antigen specificity is unknown. This clonotype originated in a woman younger than 30 with multiple sclerosis. The chain employs TRBV5-1 and TRBJ2-2; D possibly matches TRBD1 or TRBD2 (5 bases each). The specimen was CD4+ T cells from blood. The CDR3 DNA reads as TGCGCCAGCAGCTGGACGGGACGAGCAGGGAACACCGGGGAGCTGTTTTTT. Its translation: CASSWTGRAGNTGELFF.